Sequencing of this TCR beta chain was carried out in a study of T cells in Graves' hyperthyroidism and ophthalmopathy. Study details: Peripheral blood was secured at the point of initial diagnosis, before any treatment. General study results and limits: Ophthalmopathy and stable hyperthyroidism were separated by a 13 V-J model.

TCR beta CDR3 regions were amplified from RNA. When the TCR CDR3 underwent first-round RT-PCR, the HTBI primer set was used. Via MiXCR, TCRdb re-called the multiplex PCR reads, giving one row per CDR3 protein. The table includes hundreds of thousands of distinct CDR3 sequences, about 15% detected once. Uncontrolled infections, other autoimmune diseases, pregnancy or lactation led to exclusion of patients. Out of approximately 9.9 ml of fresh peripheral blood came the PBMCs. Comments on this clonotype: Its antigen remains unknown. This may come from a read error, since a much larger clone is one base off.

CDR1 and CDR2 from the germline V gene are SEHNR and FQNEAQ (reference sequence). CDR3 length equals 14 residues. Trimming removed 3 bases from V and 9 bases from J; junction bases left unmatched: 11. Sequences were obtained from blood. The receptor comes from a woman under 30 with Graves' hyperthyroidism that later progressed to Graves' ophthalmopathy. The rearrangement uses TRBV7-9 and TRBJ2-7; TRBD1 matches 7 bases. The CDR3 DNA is TGTGCCAGCAGCTTTCGGACAGGTGGCAACGGGCAGTACTTC. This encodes CASSFRTGGNGQYF. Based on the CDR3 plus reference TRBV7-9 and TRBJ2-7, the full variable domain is DTGVSQNPRHKITKRGQNVTFRCDPISEHNRLYWYRQTLGQGPEFLTYFQNEAQLEKSRLLSDRFSAERPKGSFSTLEIQRTEQGDSAMYLCASSFRTGGNGQYFGPGTRLTVT.